This T cell receptor (beta chain) derives from a study of human T cells and chemical hapten exposure. Whole-study context: Per-sample TCR yield variability stemmed mainly from small pooled library volume differences.

Turning to this clonotype: Its antigen remains unknown.

TCRdb re-derived calls from the RACE reads in MiXCR, one entry per CDR3 protein. The data show 70,000 to 90,000 distinct CDR3 sequences, 10% to 13% seen once. Notes on the study in general: Against controls, expanded TCRs gave rise to significantly more large CDR3 similarity clusters.

The time point is: patch test 3, about 24 weeks after DPC sensitization. As to treatment: therapeutic diphenylcyclopropenone sensitization with weekly scalp DPC. From germline, CDR1 is GTSNPN and CDR2 SVGIG (reference sequence). Unmatched junction bases numbered 2, after V lost 2 bases and J lost 2 bases. This CDR3 has 13 residues. Material: whole blood, obtained in connection with sensitization to the hapten diphenylcyclopropenone (DPC). The receptor comes from a woman aged 45-59 years with alopecia areata. Some clones in this sample may be carry-over from other donors' samples. The gene calls are TRBV30 and TRBJ1-1; TRBD1 matches 7 bases. CDR3 coding DNA: TGTGCCTGGAGTAGGGACAGCAACACTGAAGCTTTCTTT. This codes for CAWSRDSNTEAFF.